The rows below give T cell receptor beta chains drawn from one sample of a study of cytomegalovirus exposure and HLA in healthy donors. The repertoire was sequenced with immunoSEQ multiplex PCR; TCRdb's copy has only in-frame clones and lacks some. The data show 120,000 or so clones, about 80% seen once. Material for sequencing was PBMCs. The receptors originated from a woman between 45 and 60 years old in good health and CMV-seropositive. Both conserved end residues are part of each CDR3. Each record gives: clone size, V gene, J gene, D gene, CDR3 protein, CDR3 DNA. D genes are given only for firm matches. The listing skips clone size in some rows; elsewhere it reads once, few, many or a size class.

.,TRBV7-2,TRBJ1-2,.,CASSSLGMAYGYTF,TGTGCCAGCAGCTCCCTCGGGATGGCATATGGCTACACCTTC
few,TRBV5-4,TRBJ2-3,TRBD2,CASSLDFSSGGTQYF,TGTGCCAGCAGCTTGGACTTCTCTAGCGGGGGAACGCAGTATTTT
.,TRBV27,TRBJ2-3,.,CASSEALGYEASDTQYF,TGTGCCAGCAGCGAAGCCCTCGGATACGAGGCATCAGATACGCAGTATTTT
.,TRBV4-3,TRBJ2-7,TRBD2,CASSQTSGMDEQYF,TGCGCCAGCAGCCAGACTAGCGGGATGGACGAGCAGTACTTC
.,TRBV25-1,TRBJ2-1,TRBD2,CASSLGTSGRAFPQFF,TGTGCCAGCAGTCTCGGGACTAGCGGGAGGGCTTTCCCGCAGTTCTTC
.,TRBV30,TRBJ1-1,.,CAWSVRGPEAFF,TGTGCCTGGAGTGTGAGAGGCCCTGAAGCTTTCTTT
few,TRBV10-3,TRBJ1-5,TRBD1,CAISGQGDQPQHF,TGTGCCATCAGCGGACAGGGGGATCAGCCCCAGCATTTT
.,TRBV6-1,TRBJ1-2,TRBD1,CASSQRTGANYGYTF,TGTGCCAGCAGCCAGAGGACAGGGGCCAACTATGGCTACACCTTC
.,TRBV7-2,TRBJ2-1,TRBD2,CASSREGTSINEQFF,TGTGCCAGCAGCCGAGAGGGGACTAGTATCAATGAGCAGTTCTTC
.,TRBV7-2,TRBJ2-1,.,CASSKQGVRDEQFF,TGTGCCAGCAGCAAGCAGGGTGTCAGGGATGAGCAGTTCTTC
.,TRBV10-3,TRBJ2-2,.,CAISESGATNTGELFF,TGTGCCATCAGTGAGTCGGGGGCCACGAACACCGGGGAGCTGTTTTTT
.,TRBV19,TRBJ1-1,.,CASSTDRLNTEAFF,TGTGCCAGTAGTACCGACAGACTGAACACTGAAGCTTTCTTT
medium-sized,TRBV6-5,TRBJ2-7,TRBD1,CASSYRRTGTYEQYF,TGTGCCAGCAGTTACCGGAGGACAGGAACCTACGAGCAGTACTTC
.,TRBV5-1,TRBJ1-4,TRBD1,CASSLGDREDEKLFF,TGCGCCAGCAGCTTGGGAGACAGGGAAGATGAAAAACTGTTTTTT
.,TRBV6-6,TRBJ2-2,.,CASSYRGQNTGELFF,TGTGCCAGCAGTTACCGAGGACAGAACACCGGGGAGCTGTTTTTT
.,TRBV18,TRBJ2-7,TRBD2,CASSPRVSAGAHEQYF,TGTGCCAGCTCACCTAGAGTATCGGCGGGAGCCCACGAGCAGTACTTC
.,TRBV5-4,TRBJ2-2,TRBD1,CASSRGPGQGSTGELFF,TGTGCCAGCAGCAGGGGGCCGGGACAGGGGTCAACCGGGGAGCTGTTTTTT
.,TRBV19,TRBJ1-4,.,CASSSTGGVGEKLFF,TGTGCCAGTAGTAGCACGGGGGGCGTAGGTGAAAAACTGTTTTTT
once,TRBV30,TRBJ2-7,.,CAWRFGQYF,TGTGCCTGGAGGTTCGGGCAGTACTTC
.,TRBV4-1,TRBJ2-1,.,CASSQPPGRPNEQFF,TGCGCCAGCAGCCAACCCCCCGGCAGGCCGAATGAGCAGTTCTTC
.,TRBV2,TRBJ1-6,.,CASSPDSYSPLHF,TGTGCCAGCAGCCCGGACAGCTATTCACCCCTCCACTTT
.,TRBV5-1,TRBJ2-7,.,CASRVWDSHDYEQYF,TGCGCCAGCAGGGTTTGGGACTCCCACGATTACGAGCAGTACTTC
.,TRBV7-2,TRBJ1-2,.,CASSLVWGDSAGDDYTF,TGTGCCAGCAGCTTAGTTTGGGGGGACTCTGCGGGGGATGACTACACCTTC
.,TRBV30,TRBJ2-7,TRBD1,CAWSADRVGEQYF,TGTGCCTGGAGTGCGGACAGGGTCGGGGAGCAGTACTTC
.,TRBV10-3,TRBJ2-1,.,CAISDPTQGSYNEQFF,TGTGCCATCAGTGACCCGACTCAGGGATCCTACAATGAGCAGTTCTTC